This T cell receptor (beta chain) was observed in a study of T cell responses to AZD1222 COVID-19 vaccine. Study outcomes and limitations: Regions left unmutated in variants are reportedly the target of nearly half of spike-specific TCRs.

A remark on this clone: Its antigen remains unknown.

In germline, CDR1 is SGHAT, CDR2 FQNNGV. The V end lost 1 base, the J end lost 3 bases, and 7 bases lay between the germline ends. The CDR3 spans 14 residues. This table comes from immunoSEQ multiplex PCR, and its TCRdb copy is limited to in-frame clones, with some not included. The repertoire holds over 85,000 clones, with around 92% as singletons. This specimen was peripheral blood, taken on day 0 of AZD1222 vaccination. This TCR derives from an adult in good health. This chain uses TRBV11-2 with TRBJ2-1; possible D gene TRBD2, 6 bases. The CDR3 DNA is TGTGCCAGCAGCTTAGGGACTAACTACAATGAGCAGTTCTTC. This codes for CASSLGTNYNEQFF.